The clone carrying this T cell receptor (beta chain) has a handful of counts. The antigen is unknown. The sample comes from a study of cytomegalovirus exposure and HLA in healthy donors. The CDR3 is 14 residues long. The V end was cut by 6 bases, the J end by 1 base, with 12 bases between. Germline V lookup: CDR1 LNHDA, CDR2 SQIVND (reference sequence). PCR amplification relied on 60 Vbeta primers (plus 13 Jbeta primers). TCRdb's copy holds only in-frame clones and misses some; the assay was immunoSEQ multiplex PCR. The table lists 100,000 to 120,000 clones, 75% to 80% of them singletons, with 1% to 1.5% in the top ten. Whole-study results and caveats: Analysis was carried out at a later point, and it linked a missense DCLRE1C variant to TCR beta V- and J-gene trimming. What a later analysis showed was that several of the most significant clusters appeared linked to common viral pathogens.

The sequenced material came from PBMCs. The origin of this receptor is a woman aged 30 to 39 in good health and CMV-seronegative. The V gene is TRBV19, the J gene TRBJ1-1, with TRBD1 as a possible D gene (5 bases). The CDR3 DNA sequence: TGTGCCAGTAGACGGGGGACGGCGAACACTGAAGCTTTCTTT. It codes for CASRRGTANTEAFF.